This record concerns one T cell receptor (beta chain) sequence. This specimen belongs to a study of blood T cell repertoires in COVID-19. Across the study: Whether acute or convalescent, the COVID-19 samples came from the United States, Italy and Spain. Sample material is recorded as cDNA or gDNA derived from T cells, B-cell-depleted T cells, or PBMCs.

Clones were sequenced by immunoSEQ multiplex PCR, and TCRdb holds only the in-frame ones, with some missing. The data show about 210,000 clones, approximately 90% seen once. The CDR3 has 12 amino acids. Germline CDR1 and CDR2: MGHRA and YSYEKL. V lost 2 bases to trimming and J lost 8 bases, with 7 bases between them. This TCR was sampled from a middle-aged man with acute or convalescent COVID-19. Source material: peripheral blood. This chain uses TRBV4-1 with TRBJ2-1, with unresolved D. The CDR3 DNA reads as TGCGCCAGCAGCCAACCGGCGGATGAGCAGTTCTTC. Protein product: CASSQPADEQFF.